The sample holds a few counts of the clone carrying this T cell receptor (beta chain). The antigen is undetermined. Unique molecular identifiers were affixed to single, distinct cDNA molecules. TCRdb reprocessed the 5' RACE reads with MiXCR, giving one entry per CDR3 protein. The table lists 50,000 or so distinct CDR3 sequences, around 8% of them singletons. Trimming shortened V by 0 bases and J by 1 base, and 10 bases separated the two germline ends. This CDR3 comprises 15 residues. The germline gives CDR1 SGHRS, CDR2 YFSETQ. The data derive from a study of early T cells in non-severe SARS-CoV-2 infection. Study background: The study sequenced bulk RNA from unsorted whole blood, with chains unpaired. Study results and limitations: VDJdb-based matching was biased toward anti-spike CD8 responses and missed private and CD4 specificities.

This TCR was recovered from an adult who was a healthcare worker with PCR-confirmed SARS-CoV-2 infection or an uninfected control (not recorded which). Specimen: whole blood. The V and J genes are TRBV5-1 and TRBJ1-1; possible D gene TRBD1, 5 bases. CDR3 loop: CASSLVGAGNTEAFF. In DNA, the CDR3 is TGCGCCAGCAGCTTGGTAGGGGCCGGGAACACTGAAGCTTTCTTT.